The 31 T cell receptor beta chains listed next were all sequenced from one sample in a study of blood T cell repertoires in COVID-19. Only in-frame clones appear in the TCRdb table, and some are missing; sequencing was by immunoSEQ multiplex PCR. This sample yields about 320,000 clones, of which around 90% are seen a single time; 5% to 5.5% belongs to the top ten. Sequencing used PBMCs or T cells enriched from blood (not recorded which). The receptors were sampled from a man in his sixties who had recovered from COVID-19.

To note about this clone: At one boundary the junction diverges from the germline segment, which might be a read error. V gene TRBV5-1 combines with J gene TRBJ1-1, with 12 bases matching TRBD1. The CDR3 extends over 15 amino acids. The germline gives CDR1 SGHRS, CDR2 YFSETQ. In DNA form, the CDR3 reads TGCGCCAGCAGCACGGGACAGGGGGCGAACGCTGAAGCTTTCTTT. This encodes CASSTGQGANAEAFF.

This rearrangement joins TRBV25-1 to TRBJ2-3; D remains ambiguous. The CDR3 spans 12 residues. In germline, CDR1 is MGHDK, CDR2 SYGVNS. With 8 bases removed from V and 6 bases from J, the gap between germline ends came to 12 bases. The CDR3 is CASSYLRDTQYF. CDR3 bases: TGTGCCAGCTCATACTTGCGGGATACGCAGTATTTT.

The rearrangement uses TRBV18 and TRBJ1-2; weak D call: TRBD1 (5 bases). CDR1 is KGHSH and CDR2 is LQKENI in the germline V gene. V lost 5 bases, J lost 8 bases, and 9 bases lay in between. This CDR3 contains 11 residues. CDR3 protein: CASSSGEGYTF. The DNA for the CDR3 is TGTGCCAGCTCATCGGGGGAGGGCTACACCTTC.

Notes on this clone: The sample has other DNA sequences that encode this CDR3 too. The V and J genes are TRBV20-1 and TRBJ1-2; D is uncertain. This CDR3 comprises 11 residues. The V end was cut by 3 bases, the J end by 4 bases, with 6 bases between. CDR1 is DFQATT and CDR2 is SNEGSKA in the germline V gene (reference sequence). The DNA for the CDR3 is TGCAGTGCTAGGGGCGCCTATGGCTACACCTTC. Translating it yields CSARGAYGYTF.

The chain carries TRBV12-3 or TRBV12-4 and TRBJ1-1; D is unresolved. This CDR3 contains 13 residues. V shed 7 bases and J shed 1 base, with 10 bases lying between them. The CDR3 sequence is CASNLQENTEAFF. The CDR3 nucleotides read TGTGCCAGCAACCTCCAGGAGAACACTGAAGCTTTCTTT.

The V and J genes are TRBV5-1 and TRBJ2-7, with D perhaps TRBD1 (6 bases). Germline-derived CDR1 and CDR2 are SGHRS and YFSETQ. The CDR3 runs 13 residues. Trimming removed 4 bases from V and 3 bases from J, with 11 bases in between. CDR3 amino acids: CASSSGQYYEQYF. In nucleotides, the CDR3 is TGCGCCAGCAGCAGCGGACAGTACTACGAGCAGTACTTC. Combining the CDR3 with reference TRBV5-1 and TRBJ2-7 gives the whole variable domain KAGVTQTPRYLIKTRGQQVTLSCSPISGHRSVSWYQQTPGQGLQFLFEYFSETQRNKGNFPGRFSGRQFSNSRSEMNVSTLELGDSALYLCASSSGQYYEQYFGPGTRLTVT.

This chain links TRBV7-3 with TRBJ2-5; 7 bases are a match to TRBD1. This CDR3 is built from 14 residues. CDR1 is SGHTA, CDR2 FQGTGA, per germline. The ends lost 5 bases at V and 4 bases at J; junction bases unmatched: 7. The CDR3 coding sequence is TGTGCCAGCAGCCCAGGGACAGTAGGAGAGACCCAGTACTTC. Protein: CASSPGTVGETQYF.

Details on this clone: This sample includes further DNA sequences coding for the same CDR3. The chain links TRBV5-1 to TRBJ2-7; perhaps TRBD2 as D (5 bases). The CDR3 loop spans 14 amino acids. The V end was cut by 0 bases, the J end by 0 bases, with 7 bases between. CDR1 is SGHRS and CDR2 is YFSETQ in the germline V gene. The CDR3 bases are TGCGCCAGCAGCTTGGCCGGGGACTCCTACGAGCAGTACTTC. Translation gives CASSLAGDSYEQYF. Supplemented by reference TRBV5-1 and TRBJ2-7, the full variable domain reads KAGVTQTPRYLIKTRGQQVTLSCSPISGHRSVSWYQQTPGQGLQFLFEYFSETQRNKGNFPGRFSGRQFSNSRSEMNVSTLELGDSALYLCASSLAGDSYEQYFGPGTRLTVT.

This clone appeared once. The chain combines TRBV6-5 with TRBJ1-2; 7 bases are shared with TRBD1. Per the germline V gene, CDR1 is MNHEY and CDR2 is SVGAGI. The CDR3 covers 13 residues. V shed 2 bases, J shed 6 bases, and the junction held 3 bases outside the gene matches. The CDR3 spells CASSYDTGDGYTF. The CDR3 DNA follows: TGTGCCAGCAGTTACGATACAGGGGATGGCTACACCTTC.

This clone has a single count. V usage is TRBV6-2 or TRBV6-3 and J usage is TRBJ2-1; no firm D call. The CDR3 totals 16 residues. From germline, CDR1 is MNHEY and CDR2 SVGEGT. Trimming left V 2 bases short and J 4 bases short, with 15 bases between. This CDR3 reads CASSYALNVIYNEQFF. CDR3 sequence (DNA): TGTGCCAGCAGTTACGCACTAAACGTAATATACAATGAGCAGTTCTTC.

This rearrangement joins TRBV15 to TRBJ2-1, with D possibly TRBD2 on 5 matching bases. Germline lookup yields CDR1 LNHNV and CDR2 YYDKDF (reference sequence). V dropped 1 base and J dropped 1 base, with 8 bases sitting between them. The CDR3 length is 15 residues. The DNA for the CDR3 is TGTGCCACCAGCAGAGCGGGAAGTTCCTACAATGAGCAGTTCTTC. This codes for CATSRAGSSYNEQFF.

This chain connects TRBV5-4 to TRBJ2-7; perhaps TRBD2 as D (5 bases). The CDR3 length is 12 residues. V shed 5 bases and J shed 5 bases, with 11 bases lying between them. Germline V gene sequence: CDR1 SGHNT, CDR2 YYREEE (reference sequence). The chain's CDR3 is CASSLSGHEQYF. The CDR3 DNA is TGTGCCAGCAGTTTAAGCGGTCACGAGCAGTACTTC.

The V call is TRBV27, the J call TRBJ1-1, with D possibly being TRBD1 (5 bases). Trimming shortened V by 0 bases and J by 6 bases, and 11 bases separated the two germline ends. The CDR3 sequence is 14 residues long. Per germline, CDR1 MNHEY and CDR2 SMNVEV (reference sequence). Here the CDR3 reads CASSLSRGEAEAFF. The DNA for the CDR3 is TGTGCCAGCAGTTTATCGAGAGGGGAGGCTGAAGCTTTCTTT.

V usage is TRBV6-5 and J usage is TRBJ2-2; 8 bases match TRBD1. J was trimmed by 7 bases and V by 6 bases; bases with no gene match: 10. The CDR3 covers 15 residues. Germline V gives CDR1 MNHEY, CDR2 SVGAGI. The CDR3: CASRLDRGSGGELFF. The DNA of the CDR3 is TGTGCCAGCAGACTAGACAGGGGATCGGGCGGGGAGCTGTTTTTT.

The chain uses TRBV3-1 (or the pseudogene TRBV3-2) and TRBJ2-5; 7 bases agree with TRBD1. The CDR3 has 16 residues. Losses at the gene ends were 4 bases for V and 2 bases for J; bases not matched to a gene: 10. Per germline, CDR1 LGHDT and CDR2 YNNKEL (reference sequence). CDR3 amino acids: CASSRPGTVGQETQYF. CDR3 coding DNA: TGTGCCAGCAGCCGACCAGGGACAGTAGGTCAAGAGACCCAGTACTTC.

The chain is built from TRBV12-3 or TRBV12-4 and TRBJ2-7; 7 nucleotides agree with TRBD1. The CDR3 extends over 13 amino acids. V shed 6 bases and J 1 base; nucleotides not matched to a gene: 3. CDR3: CASRLDRSYEQYF. The CDR3, as DNA: TGTGCCAGCAGGTTGGACAGGTCCTACGAGCAGTACTTC.

The J gene is TRBJ1-2, the V gene TRBV4-3; D gene uncertain. V was trimmed by 0 bases and J by 3 bases, leaving 8 bases between them. Germline V gene data show CDR1 as LGHNA and CDR2 as YSLEER. This CDR3 comprises 14 residues. The CDR3 is CASSQDLSDYGYTF. DNA of the CDR3: TGCGCCAGCAGCCAAGATCTCAGTGACTATGGCTACACCTTC.

The V gene is TRBV7-9, the J gene TRBJ2-2, with 8 bases matching TRBD1. The CDR3 sequence is 15 residues long. Germline CDR1 is SEHNR and CDR2 is FQNEAQ (reference sequence). The ends lost 5 bases at V and 7 bases at J; junction bases unmatched: 9. The chain's CDR3 is CASSARTGWDGELFF. The CDR3 DNA reads TGTGCCAGCAGCGCACGGACAGGGTGGGACGGGGAGCTGTTTTTT.

V usage is TRBV3-1 (or the pseudogene TRBV3-2) and J usage is TRBJ1-1; possibly TRBD1 for D (5 bases). Germline V lookup: CDR1 LGHDT, CDR2 YNNKEL (reference sequence). Trimming stripped 3 bases from V and 5 bases from J, with 10 bases between. The CDR3 contains 13 residues. The CDR3 DNA reads as TGTGCCAGCAGCCAGGGTAGGGGAACTGAAGCTTTCTTT. The encoded protein is CASSQGRGTEAFF.

The chain links TRBV28 to TRBJ1-3; 8 positions match TRBD1. With V trimmed by 2 bases and J by 4 bases, 7 bases remained unmatched. Germline V gene lookup returns CDR1 MDHEN and CDR2 SYDVKM. The CDR3 spans 16 residues. The CDR3 protein is CASSLLTGAGGNTIYF. The CDR3, as DNA: TGTGCCAGCAGTTTACTGACAGGGGCAGGCGGAAACACCATATATTTT.

V and J are TRBV4-2 and TRBJ1-4; maybe TRBD1 (5 bases). The V end lost 0 bases, the J end lost 2 bases, and 10 bases lay between the germline ends. In germline, CDR1 is LGHNA, CDR2 YNFKEQ. The CDR3 extends over 16 amino acids. In DNA form, the CDR3 reads TGTGCCAGCAGCCAAGATAGGGGAGGCACTAATGAAAAACTGTTTTTT. As protein: CASSQDRGGTNEKLFF.

The rearrangement uses TRBV15 and TRBJ1-1; weak D call: TRBD1 (5 bases). The CDR3 has 13 residues. CDR1 and CDR2 from the germline V gene are LNHNV and YYDKDF (reference sequence). The germline V and J ends were trimmed by 0 bases and 7 bases, with 9 bases remaining between them. Here the CDR3 DNA reads TGTGCCACCAGCAGAGAGAGGACATTTGAAGCTTTCTTT. Residues: CATSRERTFEAFF.

The V gene is TRBV11-2, the J gene TRBJ1-1, with D possibly TRBD1 on 5 matching bases. Germline loops: CDR1 SGHAT, CDR2 FQNNGV. Trimming pared 5 bases from V and 5 bases from J, leaving 12 bases between. The CDR3 contains 13 residues. CDR3 DNA: TGTGCCAGCAGCCTAGCGAGGACAACTGAAGCTTTCTTT. This gives the protein CASSLARTTEAFF.

The genes are TRBV4-1 and TRBJ2-7; D is possibly TRBD2 (6 bases). CDR3 length: 14 residues. Trimming left V 5 bases short and J 1 base short, with 12 bases between. Looked up from germline, CDR1 is MGHRA and CDR2 is YSYEKL. CDR3 loop: CASSAGTRSYEQYF. DNA for the CDR3: TGCGCCAGCAGCGCCGGGACTCGATCCTACGAGCAGTACTTC.

The V gene is TRBV27, the J gene TRBJ1-4, with D hard to call. The CDR3 runs 16 residues. Trimming removed 1 base from V and 7 bases from J, with 16 bases in between. Germline values: CDR1 MNHEY, CDR2 SMNVEV (reference sequence). The chain's CDR3 is CASSLWFPGLGEKLFF. In nucleotides, the CDR3 is TGTGCCAGCAGTTTATGGTTTCCGGGTCTAGGTGAAAAACTGTTTTTT.

This clone was observed a handful of times. This chain links TRBV24-1 with TRBJ2-1; D is perhaps TRBD2 (6 bases). CDR1 KGHDR and CDR2 SFDVKD come from the germline V gene. Trimming took 3 bases from V and 6 from J, leaving 11 bases between them. CDR3 length: 14 amino acids. In DNA form, the CDR3 reads TGTGCCACCAGTGATCCCCGGGAGCCCAATGAGCAGTTCTTC. Amino acids: CATSDPREPNEQFF.

The chain has TRBV28 and TRBJ2-5; maybe TRBD2 (5 bases). Germline CDR1 reads MDHEN; CDR2 reads SYDVKM. The CDR3 runs to 14 residues. V lost 6 bases, J lost 5 bases, and 16 bases lay in between. The CDR3 reads CASSKAVGMETQYF. DNA for the CDR3: TGTGCCAGCAGCAAAGCGGTGGGTATGGAGACCCAGTACTTC.

CDR3 sequence reads: CASSLSPSGRGNEQFF. The CDR3 nucleotides read TGTGCCAGCAGCTTATCCCCTAGCGGGAGAGGGAATGAGCAGTTCTTC. The V call is TRBV7-9, the J call TRBJ2-1; 10 positions agree with TRBD2. The V segment lost 2 bases and the J segment 7 bases; nucleotides outside the gene matches: 8. The CDR3 loop spans 16 amino acids. Germline V lookup: CDR1 SEHNR, CDR2 FQNEAQ (reference sequence). The entire variable domain, with the rest obtained from reference TRBV7-9 and TRBJ2-1, is as follows: DTGVSQNPRHKITKRGQNVTFRCDPISEHNRLYWYRQTLGQGPEFLTYFQNEAQLEKSRLLSDRFSAERPKGSFSTLEIQRTEQGDSAMYLCASSLSPSGRGNEQFFGPGTRLTVL.

CDR3 sequence reads: CASSLAPGGRAESPLHF. The CDR3 DNA follows: TGCGCCAGCAGCTTGGCCCCGGGGGGGCGAGCGGAGTCACCCCTCCACTTT. The chain recombines TRBV5-1 with TRBJ1-6; weak D call: TRBD1 (6 bases). The CDR3 extends over 17 amino acids. From germline, CDR1 is SGHRS and CDR2 YFSETQ. The V end lost 0 bases, the J end lost 10 bases, and 20 bases lay between the germline ends.

The rearrangement joins TRBV15 to TRBJ2-1; D gene uncertain. This CDR3 spans 13 amino acids. Germline assignment: CDR1 LNHNV and CDR2 YYDKDF (reference sequence). V shed 3 bases and J shed 5 bases, with 8 bases lying between them. This CDR3 reads CATSRHRNNEQFF. CDR3 sequence (DNA): TGTGCCACCAGCAGGCACAGAAACAATGAGCAGTTCTTC.

V usage is TRBV27 and J usage is TRBJ2-7, with 12 bases aligning to TRBD2. The trim removed 6 bases at V and 5 bases at J, leaving 8 bases unmatched. Germline CDR1 MNHEY, CDR2 SMNVEV (reference sequence). This CDR3 is built from 15 residues. The CDR3 DNA is TGTGCCAGCAGGAAACAGACTAGCGGGAGTAACGAGCAGTACTTC. Encoded protein: CASRKQTSGSNEQYF.